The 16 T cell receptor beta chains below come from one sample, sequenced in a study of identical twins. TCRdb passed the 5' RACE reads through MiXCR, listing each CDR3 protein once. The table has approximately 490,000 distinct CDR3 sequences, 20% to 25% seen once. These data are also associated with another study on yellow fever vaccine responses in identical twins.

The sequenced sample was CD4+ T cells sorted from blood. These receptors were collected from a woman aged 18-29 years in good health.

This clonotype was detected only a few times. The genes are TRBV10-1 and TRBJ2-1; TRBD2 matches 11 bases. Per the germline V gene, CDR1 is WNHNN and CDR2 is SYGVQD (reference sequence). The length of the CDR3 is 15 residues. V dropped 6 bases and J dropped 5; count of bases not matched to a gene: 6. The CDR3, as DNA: TGCGCCAGCAGCGTAGGGACTAGCGGCAACAATGAGCAGTTCTTC. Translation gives CASSVGTSGNNEQFF.

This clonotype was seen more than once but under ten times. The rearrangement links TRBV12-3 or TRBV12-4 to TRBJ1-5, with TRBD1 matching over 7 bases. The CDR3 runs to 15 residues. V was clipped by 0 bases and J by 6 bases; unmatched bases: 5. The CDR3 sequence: CASSLARGGGQPQHF. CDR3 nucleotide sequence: TGTGCCAGCAGTTTAGCCAGGGGGGGGGGTCAGCCCCAGCATTTT.

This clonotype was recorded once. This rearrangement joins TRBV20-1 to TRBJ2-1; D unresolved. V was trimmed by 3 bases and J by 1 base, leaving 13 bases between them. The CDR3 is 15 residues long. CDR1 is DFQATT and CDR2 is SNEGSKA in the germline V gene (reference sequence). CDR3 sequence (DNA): TGCAGTGCTAGGAGTCCAGGCTTTTCCTACAATGAGCAGTTCTTC. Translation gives CSARSPGFSYNEQFF.

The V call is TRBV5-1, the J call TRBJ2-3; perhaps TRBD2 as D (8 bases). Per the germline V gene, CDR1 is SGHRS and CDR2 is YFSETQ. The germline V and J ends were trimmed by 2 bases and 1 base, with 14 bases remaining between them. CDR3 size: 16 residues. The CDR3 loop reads CASSFGRGPGTDTQYF. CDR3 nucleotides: TGCGCCAGCAGCTTCGGGAGGGGGCCTGGCACAGATACGCAGTATTTT.

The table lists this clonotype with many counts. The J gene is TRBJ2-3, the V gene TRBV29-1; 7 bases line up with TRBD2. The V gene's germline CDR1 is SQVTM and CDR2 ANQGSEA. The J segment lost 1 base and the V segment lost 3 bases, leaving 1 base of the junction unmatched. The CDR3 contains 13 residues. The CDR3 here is CSVEGGGTDTQYF. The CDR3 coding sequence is TGCAGCGTTGAGGGGGGGGGCACAGATACGCAGTATTTT.

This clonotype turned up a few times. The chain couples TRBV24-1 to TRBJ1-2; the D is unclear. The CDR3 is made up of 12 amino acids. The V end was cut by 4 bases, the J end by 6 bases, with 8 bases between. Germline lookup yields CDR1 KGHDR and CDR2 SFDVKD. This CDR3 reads CATSDFVDGYTF. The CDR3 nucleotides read TGTGCCACCAGTGACTTCGTTGATGGCTACACCTTC.

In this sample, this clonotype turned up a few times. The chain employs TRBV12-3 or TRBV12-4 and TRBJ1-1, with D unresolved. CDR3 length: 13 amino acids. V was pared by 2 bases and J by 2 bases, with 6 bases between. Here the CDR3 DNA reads TGTGCCAGCAGTTTACAGATCAACACTGAAGCTTTCTTT. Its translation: CASSLQINTEAFF.

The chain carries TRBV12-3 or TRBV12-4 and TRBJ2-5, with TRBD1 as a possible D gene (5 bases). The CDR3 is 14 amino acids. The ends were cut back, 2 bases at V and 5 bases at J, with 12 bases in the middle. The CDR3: CASSLTSGLETQYF. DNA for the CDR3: TGTGCCAGCAGTTTAACTTCAGGGCTGGAGACCCAGTACTTC.

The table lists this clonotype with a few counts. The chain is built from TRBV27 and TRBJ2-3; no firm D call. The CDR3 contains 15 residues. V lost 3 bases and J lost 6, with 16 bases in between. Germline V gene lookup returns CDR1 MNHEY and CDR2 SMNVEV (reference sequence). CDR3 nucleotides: TGTGCCAGCAGTTTTGGCGGTCGTACATGGGATACGCAGTATTTT. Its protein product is CASSFGGRTWDTQYF.

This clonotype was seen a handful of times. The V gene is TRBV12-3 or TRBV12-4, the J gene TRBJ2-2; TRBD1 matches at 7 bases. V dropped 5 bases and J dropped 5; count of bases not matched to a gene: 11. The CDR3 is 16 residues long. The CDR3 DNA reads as TGTGCCAGCAGTGGCTCCGGGAACAGGGGTACCGGGGAGCTGTTTTTT. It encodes CASSGSGNRGTGELFF.

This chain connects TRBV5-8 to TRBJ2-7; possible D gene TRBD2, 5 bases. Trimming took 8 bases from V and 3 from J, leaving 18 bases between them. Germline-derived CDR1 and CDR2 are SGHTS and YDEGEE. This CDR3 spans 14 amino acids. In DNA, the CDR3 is TGTGCCAGGGGCTCCGGACTCGACTTCTACGAGCAGTACTTC. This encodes CARGSGLDFYEQYF.

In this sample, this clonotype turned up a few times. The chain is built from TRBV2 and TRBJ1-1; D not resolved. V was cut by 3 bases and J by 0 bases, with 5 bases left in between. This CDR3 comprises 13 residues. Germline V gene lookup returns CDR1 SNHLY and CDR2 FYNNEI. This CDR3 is CASSDLMNTEAFF. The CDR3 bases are TGTGCCAGCAGTGACTTGATGAACACTGAAGCTTTCTTT.

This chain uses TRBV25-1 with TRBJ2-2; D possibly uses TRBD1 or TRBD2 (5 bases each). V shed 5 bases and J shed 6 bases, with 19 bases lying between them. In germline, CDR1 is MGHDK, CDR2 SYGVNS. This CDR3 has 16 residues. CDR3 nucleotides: TGTGCCAGCAGTTCCCGAGGGGCAGATGGGGCCGGGGAGCTGTTTTTT. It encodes CASSSRGADGAGELFF.

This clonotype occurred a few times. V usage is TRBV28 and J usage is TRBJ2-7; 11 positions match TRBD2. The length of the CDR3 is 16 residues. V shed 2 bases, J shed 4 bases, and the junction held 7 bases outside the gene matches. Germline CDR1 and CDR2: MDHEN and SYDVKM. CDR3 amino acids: CASSLSGASGRYEQYF. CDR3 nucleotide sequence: TGTGCCAGCAGTTTAAGTGGCGCTAGCGGGAGGTACGAGCAGTACTTC.

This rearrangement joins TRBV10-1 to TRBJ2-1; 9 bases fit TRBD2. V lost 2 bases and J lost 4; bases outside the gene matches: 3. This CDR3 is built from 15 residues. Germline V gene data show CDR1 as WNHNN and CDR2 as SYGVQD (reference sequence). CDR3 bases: TGCGCCAGCAGTGAGATCACTAGCGGGTACAATGAGCAGTTCTTC. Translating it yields CASSEITSGYNEQFF.

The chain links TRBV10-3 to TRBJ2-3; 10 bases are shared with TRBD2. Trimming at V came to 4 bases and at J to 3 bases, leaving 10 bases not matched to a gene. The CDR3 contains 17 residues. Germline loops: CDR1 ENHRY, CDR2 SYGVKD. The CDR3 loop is CAISASLAGELTDTQYF. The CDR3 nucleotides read TGTGCCATCAGTGCGTCCCTAGCGGGAGAGTTAACAGATACGCAGTATTTT.